This T cell receptor beta chain was profiled in a study of shared clonotypes between healthy human individuals. Study at large: Used for every donor were three CD4 naive, three CD4 memory, two CD8 naive and one CD8 memory plate.

Some 30,000 T cell genomes (around 0.2 ug DNA) went into each sorted-subset replicate. The table came from immunoSEQ multiplex PCR; TCRdb's copy has only in-frame clones and leaves some out. Among about 710,000 clones, roughly two thirds were seen once, and the ten largest hold 1.8%. The V end was cut by 3 bases, the J end by 3 bases, with 12 bases between. From germline, CDR1 is MDHEN and CDR2 SYDVKM. The CDR3 length is 14 residues. Each of the donors was a healthy adult who was HIV-negative and had not had a recent acute infection or vaccination. Subsets obtained from CD4+ cells comprised CD45RA+ naive and CD45RA-negative memory cells. This clone occurred a few times.

The clonotype originates from a woman in her 30s in good health. Sequenced material: memory CD4+ T cells sorted from blood. As to subset: CD45RA-negative fraction. The V gene is TRBV28, the J gene TRBJ2-7, with unresolved D. The DNA for the CDR3 is TGTGCCAGCAGTTTGAGACCAGCCCACTACGAGCAGTACTTC. Its protein product is CASSLRPAHYEQYF.